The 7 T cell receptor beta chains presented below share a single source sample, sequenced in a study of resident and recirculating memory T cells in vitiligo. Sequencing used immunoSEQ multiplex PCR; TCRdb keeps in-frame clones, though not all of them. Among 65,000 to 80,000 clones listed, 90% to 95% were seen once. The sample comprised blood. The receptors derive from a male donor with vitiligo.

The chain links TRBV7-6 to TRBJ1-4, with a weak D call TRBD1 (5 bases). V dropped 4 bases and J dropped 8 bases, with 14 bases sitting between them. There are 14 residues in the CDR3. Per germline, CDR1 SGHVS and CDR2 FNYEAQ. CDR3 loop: CASSSLKGNEKLFF. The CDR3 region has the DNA TGTGCCAGCAGCTCCCTAAAGGGGAACGAAAAACTGTTTTTT.

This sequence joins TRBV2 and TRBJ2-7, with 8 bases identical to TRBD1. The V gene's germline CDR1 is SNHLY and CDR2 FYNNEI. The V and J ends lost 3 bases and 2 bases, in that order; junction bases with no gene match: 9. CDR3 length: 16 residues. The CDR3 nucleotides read TGTGCCAGCAGTGACCCTGGGGACAGGAGACCCTACGAGCAGTACTTC. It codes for CASSDPGDRRPYEQYF.

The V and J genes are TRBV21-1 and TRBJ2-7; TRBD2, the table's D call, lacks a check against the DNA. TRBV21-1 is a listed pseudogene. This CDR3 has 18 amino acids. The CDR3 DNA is TGTGCCAGCAGCAATTTGGGTCGCGGGAGGACGTTGTGCTACGAGCAGTACTTC. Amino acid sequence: CASSNLGRGRTLCYEQYF.

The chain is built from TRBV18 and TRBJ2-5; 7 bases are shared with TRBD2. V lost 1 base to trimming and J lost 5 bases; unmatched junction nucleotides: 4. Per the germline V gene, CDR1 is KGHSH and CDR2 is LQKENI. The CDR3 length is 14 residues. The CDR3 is CASSPRYGGETQYF. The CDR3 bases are TGTGCCAGCTCACCACGATACGGGGGGGAGACCCAGTACTTC.

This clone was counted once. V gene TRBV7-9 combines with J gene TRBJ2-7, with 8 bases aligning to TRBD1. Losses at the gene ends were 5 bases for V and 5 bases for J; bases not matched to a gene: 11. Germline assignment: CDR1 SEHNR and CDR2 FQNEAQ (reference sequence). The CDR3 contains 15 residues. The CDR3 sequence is CASSLKQGAGNEQYF. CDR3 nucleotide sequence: TGTGCCAGCAGCCTAAAGCAGGGGGCGGGAAACGAGCAGTACTTC.

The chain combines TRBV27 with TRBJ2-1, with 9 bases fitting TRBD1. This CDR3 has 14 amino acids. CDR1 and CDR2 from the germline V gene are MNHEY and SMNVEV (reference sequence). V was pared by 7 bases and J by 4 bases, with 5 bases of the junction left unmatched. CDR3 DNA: TGTGCCAGCACCACAGGGGGCGCATACAATGAGCAGTTCTTC. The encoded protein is CASTTGGAYNEQFF.

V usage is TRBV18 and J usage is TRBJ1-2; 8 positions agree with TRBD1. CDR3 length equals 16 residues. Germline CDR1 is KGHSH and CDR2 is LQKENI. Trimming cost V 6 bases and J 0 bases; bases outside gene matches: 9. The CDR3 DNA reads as TGTGCCAGCTCGCGACAGGGGAGGGGAGCTAACTATGGCTACACCTTC. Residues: CASSRQGRGANYGYTF.